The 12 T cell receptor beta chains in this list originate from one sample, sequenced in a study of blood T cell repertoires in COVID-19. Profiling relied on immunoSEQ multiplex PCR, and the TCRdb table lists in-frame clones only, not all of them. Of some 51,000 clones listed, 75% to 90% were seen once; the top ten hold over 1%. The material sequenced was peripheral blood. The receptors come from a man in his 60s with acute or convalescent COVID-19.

The CDR3 loop is CASRQDTHVYGYTF. Written as DNA, the CDR3 is TGCGCCAGCAGACAAGACACGCACGTCTATGGCTACACCTTC. V is TRBV5-1 and J is TRBJ1-2; D is unclear. Trimming shortened V by 5 bases and J by 4 bases, and 15 bases separated the two germline ends. Per the germline V gene, CDR1 is SGHRS and CDR2 is YFSETQ. The CDR3 has 14 residues.

The CDR3 coding sequence is TGTGCCAGTAGTATCGGACTAGCGCAAACATTCACAGATACGCAGTATTTT. Encoded protein: CASSIGLAQTFTDTQYF. This rearrangement joins TRBV19 to TRBJ2-3, with 9 bases aligning to TRBD2. CDR1 and CDR2 from the germline V gene are LNHDA and SQIVND (reference sequence). CDR3 length: 17 amino acids. V trimming: 3 bases; J trimming: 2 bases; junction bases outside the gene matches: 9.

CDR3 coding DNA: TGCGCCAGCAGCTTGGACGGAGAGACCCAGTACTTC. Translation gives CASSLDGETQYF. The chain carries TRBV5-1 and TRBJ2-5; D is undetermined. CDR1 and CDR2 (germline): SGHRS, YFSETQ. The CDR3 is made up of 12 amino acids. The V end was cut by 0 bases, the J end by 4 bases, with 4 bases between.

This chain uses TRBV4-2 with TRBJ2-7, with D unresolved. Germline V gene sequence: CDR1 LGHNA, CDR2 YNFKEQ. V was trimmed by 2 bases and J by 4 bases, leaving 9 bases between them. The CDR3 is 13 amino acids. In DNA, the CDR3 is TGTGCCAGCAGCCAATTATTCCTGTACGAGCAGTACTTC. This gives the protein CASSQLFLYEQYF.

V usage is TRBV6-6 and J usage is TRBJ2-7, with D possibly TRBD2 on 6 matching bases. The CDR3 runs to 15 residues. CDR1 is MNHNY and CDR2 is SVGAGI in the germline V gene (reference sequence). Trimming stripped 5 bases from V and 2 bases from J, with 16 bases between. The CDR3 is CASSKIGGPTYEQYF. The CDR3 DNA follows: TGTGCCAGCAGTAAGATCGGGGGTCCCACCTACGAGCAGTACTTC.

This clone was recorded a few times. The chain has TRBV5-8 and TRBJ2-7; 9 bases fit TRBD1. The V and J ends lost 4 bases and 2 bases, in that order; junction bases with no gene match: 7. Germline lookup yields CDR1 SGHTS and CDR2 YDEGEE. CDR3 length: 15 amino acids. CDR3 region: CASSRTGTGPYEQYF. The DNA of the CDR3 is TGTGCCAGCAGCCGTACCGGGACAGGGCCCTACGAGCAGTACTTC.

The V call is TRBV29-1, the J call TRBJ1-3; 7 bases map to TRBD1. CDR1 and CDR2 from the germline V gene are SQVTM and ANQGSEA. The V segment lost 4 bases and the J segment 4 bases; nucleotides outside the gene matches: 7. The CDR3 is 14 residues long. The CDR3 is CSVGQTGRGNTIYF. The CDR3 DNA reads TGCAGCGTTGGACAGACAGGGAGGGGAAACACCATATATTTT.

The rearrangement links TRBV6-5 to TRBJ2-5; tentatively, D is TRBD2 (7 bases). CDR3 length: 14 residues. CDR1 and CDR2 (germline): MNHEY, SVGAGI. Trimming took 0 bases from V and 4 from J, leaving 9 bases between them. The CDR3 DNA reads TGTGCCAGCAGTTACTCACGGGGGGCAGAGACCCAGTACTTC. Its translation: CASSYSRGAETQYF.

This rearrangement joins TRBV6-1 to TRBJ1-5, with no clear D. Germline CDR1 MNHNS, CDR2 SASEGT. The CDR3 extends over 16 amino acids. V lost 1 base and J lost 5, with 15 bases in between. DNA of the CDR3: TGTGCCAGCAGTGAAGGGGCGGGGTTCACGTATCAGCCCCAGCATTTT. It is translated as CASSEGAGFTYQPQHF.

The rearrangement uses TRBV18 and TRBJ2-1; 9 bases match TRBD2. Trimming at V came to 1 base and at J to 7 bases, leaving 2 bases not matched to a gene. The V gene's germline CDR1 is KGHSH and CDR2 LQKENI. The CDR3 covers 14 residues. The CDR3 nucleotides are TGTGCCAGCTCACCACTAGCGGGAGAAAATGAGCAGTTCTTC. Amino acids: CASSPLAGENEQFF.

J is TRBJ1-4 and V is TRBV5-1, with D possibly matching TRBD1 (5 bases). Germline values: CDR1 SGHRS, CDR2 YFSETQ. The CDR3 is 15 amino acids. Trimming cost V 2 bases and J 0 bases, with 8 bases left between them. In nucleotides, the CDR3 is TGCGCCAGCAGCTTCGAAGGGGCAACTAATGAAAAACTGTTTTTT. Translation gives CASSFEGATNEKLFF.

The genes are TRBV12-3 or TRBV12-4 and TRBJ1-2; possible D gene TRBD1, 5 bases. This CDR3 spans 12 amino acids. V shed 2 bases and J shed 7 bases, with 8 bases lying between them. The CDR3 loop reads CASSLRGGGYTF. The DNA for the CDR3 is TGTGCCAGCAGTTTAAGGGGCGGTGGCTACACCTTC.